The clone carrying this T cell receptor (beta chain) was seen only a few times. Original processing methods: Estimated nucleated cell counts came from reference gene primer amplification. Repertoires were generated with immunoSEQ multiplex PCR, while TCRdb's copy carries only in-frame clones and drops some. V and J calls and clone size are copied from that table; D and trimming were computed from the DNA. Of some 99,000 clones listed, around 85% are singletons. The CDR3 is 15 residues long. Per the germline V gene, CDR1 is SGHVS and CDR2 is FNYEAQ. The trim removed 1 base at V and 3 bases at J, leaving 5 bases unmatched. These data come from a study of blood T cell repertoires in COVID-19. The overall study: Whether acute or convalescent, the COVID-19 samples came from the United States, Italy and Spain. The cDNA or gDNA used as material had been derived from T cells, B-cell-depleted T cells, or PBMCs.

This sequence joins TRBV7-6 and TRBJ1-1; 7 bases are shared with TRBD1. The sequence came from a woman at least 80 years old with acute or convalescent COVID-19. The specimen sequenced was peripheral blood. The DNA for the CDR3 is TGTGCCAGCAGCTTAGGGTACAGGGGTGACACTGAAGCTTTCTTT. Translation: CASSLGYRGDTEAFF.